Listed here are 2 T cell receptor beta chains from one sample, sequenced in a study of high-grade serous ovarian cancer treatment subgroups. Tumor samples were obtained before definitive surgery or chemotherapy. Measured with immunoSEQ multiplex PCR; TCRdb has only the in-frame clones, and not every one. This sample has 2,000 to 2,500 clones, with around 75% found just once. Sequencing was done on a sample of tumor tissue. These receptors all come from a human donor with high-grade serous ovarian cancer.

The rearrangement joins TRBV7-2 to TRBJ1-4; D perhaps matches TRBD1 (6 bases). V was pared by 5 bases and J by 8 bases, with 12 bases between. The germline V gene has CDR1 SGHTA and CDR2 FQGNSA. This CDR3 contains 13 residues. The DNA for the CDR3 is TGTGCCAGCAGCCCCTACGACAGGGAAAAACTGTTTTTT. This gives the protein CASSPYDREKLFF.

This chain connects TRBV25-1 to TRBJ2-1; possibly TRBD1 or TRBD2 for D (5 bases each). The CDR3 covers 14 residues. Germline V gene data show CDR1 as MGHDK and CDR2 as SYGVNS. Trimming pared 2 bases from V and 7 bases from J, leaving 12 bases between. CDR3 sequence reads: CASSEGGTENEQFF. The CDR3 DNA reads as TGTGCCAGCAGTGAAGGGGGAACCGAAAATGAGCAGTTCTTC.